This T cell receptor (beta chain) was recorded in a study of shared T cell receptors in the human thymus. Trimming left V 2 bases short and J 4 bases short, with 12 bases between. CDR1 is MDHEN, CDR2 SYDVKM, per germline. This CDR3 has 15 residues. The repertoire was sequenced with immunoSEQ multiplex PCR; TCRdb's copy has only in-frame clones and lacks some. The data hold under 850,000 clones, with around 89% observed a single time. In addition, the sample was reused for a study of human thymus T cells. As that report states: In unrelated individuals, thymic repertoires overlapped highly, according to related research.

Sequencing input: thymocytes. The TCR was taken from a boy younger than two with a congenital heart defect. V usage is TRBV28 and J usage is TRBJ1-5; weak D call: TRBD1 (6 bases). The CDR3 nucleotides are TGTGCCAGCAGTTTAAGGGAGGGGGAGAATCAGCCCCAGCATTTT. Its translation is CASSLREGENQPQHF.